This T cell receptor beta chain emerged from a study of T cell responses to AZD1222 COVID-19 vaccine. Overall study findings and caveats: With two AZD1222 doses given, Spike-specific TCR breadth and depth both rose.

Generated by immunoSEQ multiplex PCR, the TCRdb table keeps only in-frame clones and is missing some. The table lists some 54,000 clones, around nine tenths of them singletons, with 3.5% to 4% in the top ten. This clone was seen once. Antigen unknown. From germline, CDR1 is SGHRS and CDR2 YFSETQ. Losses at the gene ends were 5 bases for V and 8 bases for J; bases not matched to a gene: 11. The CDR3 loop spans 15 amino acids. V and J are TRBV5-1 and TRBJ2-1; 9 bases are a match to TRBD1. The source of this sequence is an adult in good health. Material: peripheral blood, obtained on day 0 of AZD1222 vaccination. CDR3 DNA: TGCGCCAGCAGTTCCGGGACAGGGTGGATCGATGAGCAGTTCTTC. This codes for CASSSGTGWIDEQFF.